These 16 T cell receptor beta chains share one sample of origin, sequenced in a study of T cells in localized non-small cell lung cancer. Sequencing was performed with immunoSEQ multiplex PCR; in TCRdb, only in-frame clones are kept and a portion is missing. The sample lists some 13,000 clones; about 86% were seen once. Sequencing was performed on peripheral blood, taken before any cancer treatment. These TCRs come from a male donor at least 60 years old with stage III lung adenocarcinoma.

In this sample, this clone turned up once. The junction and the germline gene differ at one end; a read error may be behind it. The chain has TRBV10-1 and TRBJ1-1; D uncertain. The CDR3 loop spans 15 amino acids. Germline V CDR1 and CDR2: WNHNN, SYGVQD (reference sequence). CDR3 amino acids: CASGDTSAGNTEAFF. CDR3 sequence (DNA): TGCGCCAGCGGTGACACGTCCGCTGGGAACACTGAAGCTTTCTTT.

The genes are TRBV7-9 and TRBJ2-1; 7 nucleotides line up with TRBD2. The V gene's germline CDR1 is SEHNR and CDR2 FQNEAQ (reference sequence). The CDR3 runs 14 residues. Losses at the gene ends were 11 bases for V and 3 bases for J; bases not matched to a gene: 10. This CDR3 reads CAAPSGTNYNEQFF. For the CDR3, the DNA is TGTGCCGCACCTTCCGGGACTAACTACAATGAGCAGTTCTTC.

This chain links TRBV7-8 with TRBJ2-1; 8 nucleotides match TRBD1. J gave up 2 bases and V 6 bases, and 3 bases lay outside the gene matches. Germline V gene lookup returns CDR1 SGHVS and CDR2 FQNEAQ. The CDR3 consists of 14 residues. CDR3 sequence (DNA): TGTGCCAGCAGTGGACAGGGCCCCTACAATGAGCAGTTCTTC. Its protein product is CASSGQGPYNEQFF. The whole variable domain, filled in from reference TRBV7-8 and TRBJ2-1, reads GAGVSQSPRYKVAKRGQDVALRCDPISGHVSLFWYQQALGQGPEFLTYFQNEAQLDKSGLPSDRFFAERPEGSVSTLKIQRTQQEDSAVYLCASSGQGPYNEQFFGPGTRLTVL.

V is TRBV6-1 and J is TRBJ1-5; maybe TRBD1 (5 bases). The CDR3 length is 14 residues. Per germline, CDR1 MNHNS and CDR2 SASEGT. Trimming stripped 6 bases from V and 3 bases from J, with 12 bases between. CDR3 amino acids: CASSVDSNNQPQHF. CDR3 coding DNA: TGTGCCAGCAGCGTCGACAGCAACAATCAGCCCCAGCATTTT.

The chain joins TRBV25-1 to TRBJ1-1, with no clear D. The V and J ends lost 4 bases and 1 base respectively, with 10 bases between them. Looked up from germline, CDR1 is MGHDK and CDR2 is SYGVNS. The CDR3 is 14 amino acids. This CDR3 reads CASSVSGPNTEAFF. In DNA, the CDR3 is TGTGCCAGCAGTGTCTCCGGGCCGAACACTGAAGCTTTCTTT.

This chain links TRBV6-6 with TRBJ1-4; D not certain. This CDR3 is built from 12 residues. V shed 8 bases and J shed 5 bases, with 9 bases lying between them. Germline CDR1 is MNHNY and CDR2 is SVGAGI (reference sequence). The CDR3 here is CASRDTNEKLFF. For the CDR3, the DNA is TGTGCCAGCCGGGATACCAATGAAAAACTGTTTTTT.

V usage is TRBV5-6 and J usage is TRBJ2-6; weak D call: TRBD1 (5 bases). V lost 2 bases, J lost 0 bases, and 15 bases lay in between. Germline lookup yields CDR1 SGHDT and CDR2 YYEEEE. This CDR3 is built from 18 residues. CDR3 nucleotides: TGTGCCAGCAGCTTTCATGACAGCCGATTCTCTGGGGCCAACGTCCTGACTTTC. It translates to CASSFHDSRFSGANVLTF. The whole variable domain, filled in from reference TRBV5-6 and TRBJ2-6, reads DAGVTQSPTHLIKTRGQQVTLRCSPKSGHDTVSWYQQALGQGPQFIFQYYEEEERQRGNFPDRFSGHQFPNYSSELNVNALLLGDSALYLCASSFHDSRFSGANVLTFGAGSRLTVL.

The chain couples TRBV7-2 to TRBJ2-3, with D unclear. The germline V gene has CDR1 SGHTA and CDR2 FQGNSA. The CDR3 contains 12 residues. Deletions cut 5 bases from V and 8 bases from J, with 11 bases between. CDR3 amino acids: CASSPLQRTQYF. The CDR3 region has the DNA TGTGCCAGCAGCCCCCTGCAGCGTACGCAGTATTTT.

The chain uses TRBV2 and TRBJ2-5, with a possible D match to TRBD1 (5 bases). Trimming left V 7 bases short and J 5 bases short, with 23 bases between. The CDR3 sequence is 16 residues long. Germline V lookup: CDR1 SNHLY, CDR2 FYNNEI. CDR3 loop: CASTSPGHRSPETQYF. The CDR3 DNA sequence: TGTGCCAGCACCTCCCCCGGGCACAGGTCCCCCGAGACCCAGTACTTC.

The chain employs TRBV6-6 and TRBJ1-2, with D maybe TRBD1 (5 bases). This CDR3 spans 15 amino acids. Trimming cost V 2 bases and J 8 bases, with 18 bases left between them. Germline V gives CDR1 MNHNY, CDR2 SVGAGI (reference sequence). The CDR3: CASSYGDRRLVGYTF. Written as DNA, the CDR3 is TGTGCCAGCAGTTACGGGGACCGGCGGCTTGTCGGCTACACCTTC.

This rearrangement joins TRBV27 to TRBJ1-2, with D unclear. There are 13 residues in the CDR3. Germline CDR1 and CDR2: MNHEY and SMNVEV (reference sequence). The V end was cut by 7 bases, the J end by 3 bases, with 12 bases between. The CDR3 is CASISPWDYGYTF. The CDR3 DNA reads as TGTGCCAGCATCTCCCCCTGGGACTATGGCTACACCTTC.

This chain uses TRBV10-3 with TRBJ2-3; D is undetermined. The CDR3 sequence is 11 residues long. The V end was cut by 3 bases, the J end by 4 bases, with 2 bases between. Germline values: CDR1 ENHRY, CDR2 SYGVKD. CDR3 region: CAISDADTQYF. The CDR3 bases are TGTGCCATCAGTGATGCAGATACGCAGTATTTT.

This clone was seen only once. The rearrangement joins TRBV5-5 to TRBJ2-7; TRBD1 agrees at 8 bases. Trimming took 4 bases from V and 1 from J; bases not matched to a gene: 7. From germline, CDR1 is SGHKS and CDR2 YYEKEE (reference sequence). The CDR3 totals 15 residues. The CDR3, as DNA: TGTGCCAGCAGCCTCAGGGGGCTAGAGTCCTACGAGCAGTACTTC. Translated, it gives CASSLRGLESYEQYF.

The J gene is TRBJ2-6, the V gene TRBV6-6; no clear D gene. The length of the CDR3 is 14 residues. V was shortened by 5 bases and J by 0 bases, with 5 bases between the two germline ends. In germline, CDR1 is MNHNY, CDR2 SVGAGI (reference sequence). Here the CDR3 reads CASSDNSGANVLTF. CDR3 DNA: TGTGCCAGCAGTGATAACTCTGGGGCCAACGTCCTGACTTTC.

The J gene is TRBJ1-1, the V gene TRBV27; TRBD1 is a possible D gene (5 bases). CDR1 and CDR2 (germline): MNHEY, SMNVEV (reference sequence). This CDR3 spans 12 amino acids. V lost 8 bases to trimming and J lost 5 bases, with 12 bases between them. The DNA of the CDR3 is TGTGCCAGCTTCGGTTGGGGGACTGAAGCTTTCTTT. Its protein product is CASFGWGTEAFF.

The genes are TRBV5-1 and TRBJ2-2; possibly TRBD1 for D (6 bases). The ends were cut back, 3 bases at V and 7 bases at J, with 13 bases in the middle. The CDR3 is 14 amino acids. The germline gives CDR1 SGHRS, CDR2 YFSETQ. The CDR3 loop reads CASSYSRQDGELFF. The DNA of the CDR3 is TGCGCCAGCAGCTACTCTAGACAGGACGGGGAGCTGTTTTTT.